This TCR beta chain is drawn from a study of blood T cell repertoires in COVID-19 (dated by TCRdb to 2018 to 2020). Regarding the complete study: The collaborator samples originated in the United States, Italy and Spain and spanned the acute and convalescent phases of COVID-19. The repertoires were released in a freely available public database intended as a resource for research on the immune response to SARS-CoV-2. Deeply sampled blood TCRbeta repertoires from subjects exposed to, actively infected with, or recovered from COVID-19 were included in the dataset. A de-identified subject ID, COVID-19 status, age in years and sex were almost always included in the sample metadata. The samples were drawn from two sources: the first 160 participants of the ongoing ImmuneRACE study, and 1,200 or so subjects contributed by 6 global collaborators. Where available, HLA class I and class II types were obtained from metadata supplied by the sample provider rather than from assay-based typing. The material from the prospective study consisted of cDNA or gDNA derived from T cells, B-cell-depleted T cells, or PBMCs. What the research found in general, with its limitations: How much clinical and demographic metadata was included differed by source and by participant, and the metadata was provided uncurated.

TCRbeta CDR3 regions were amplified from genomic DNA using the immunoSEQ Assay, a bias-controlled multiplex PCR. In the authors' own workflow: The number of nucleated cells in each sample was estimated from the amplification of reference gene primers within the assay. To quantify the absolute abundance of each unique TCRbeta CDR3 rearrangement, sequence reads were collapsed and filtered. For each sample, productive Simpson clonality was calculated as the square root of Simpson's diversity index over productive rearrangements. Sourced from immuneACCESS, this table was stored by TCRdb with only in-frame sequences that have V and J called. A share of the clones is absent; for the studies checked, an unresolved V gene accounts for under half, and the remainder has no known explanation. V, J and clone size derive from that table, while D and trimming were established from the DNA sequence. The sample table holds about 85,000 clones, of which approximately 89% were seen once. The biggest ten clones account for around 2.3% of the sample.

Taken from cysteine to phenylalanine, the CDR3 has 13 residues. Just CDR3 DNA is preserved here, 39 bases in frame from base 1. CDR1 SGHAT and CDR2 FQNNGV were looked up in the germline V gene. The germline V and J ends show losses of 5 bases and 4 bases respectively, and no gene match explains 3 bases of the junction. Collaborating institutions collected whole blood in K2EDTA tubes following their own protocols. Collaborator samples were shipped for TCRbeta analysis as frozen whole blood, isolated PBMCs, or DNA extracted from either sample type. Turning to this clone: Which antigen it targets is not known. There are no base qualities to consult, and no much larger clone falls within one base.

Rearrangement joined TRBV11-2 to TRBJ2-5, with 8 bases in between that match TRBD1. The TCR comes from a human donor with active COVID-19. The donor label of this sample is uncertain. Sequenced input: peripheral blood. The CDR3 loop reads CASSRGQGETQYF. The DNA reads as follows: TGTGCCAGCAGCCGCGGACAGGGAGAGACCCAGTACTTC.